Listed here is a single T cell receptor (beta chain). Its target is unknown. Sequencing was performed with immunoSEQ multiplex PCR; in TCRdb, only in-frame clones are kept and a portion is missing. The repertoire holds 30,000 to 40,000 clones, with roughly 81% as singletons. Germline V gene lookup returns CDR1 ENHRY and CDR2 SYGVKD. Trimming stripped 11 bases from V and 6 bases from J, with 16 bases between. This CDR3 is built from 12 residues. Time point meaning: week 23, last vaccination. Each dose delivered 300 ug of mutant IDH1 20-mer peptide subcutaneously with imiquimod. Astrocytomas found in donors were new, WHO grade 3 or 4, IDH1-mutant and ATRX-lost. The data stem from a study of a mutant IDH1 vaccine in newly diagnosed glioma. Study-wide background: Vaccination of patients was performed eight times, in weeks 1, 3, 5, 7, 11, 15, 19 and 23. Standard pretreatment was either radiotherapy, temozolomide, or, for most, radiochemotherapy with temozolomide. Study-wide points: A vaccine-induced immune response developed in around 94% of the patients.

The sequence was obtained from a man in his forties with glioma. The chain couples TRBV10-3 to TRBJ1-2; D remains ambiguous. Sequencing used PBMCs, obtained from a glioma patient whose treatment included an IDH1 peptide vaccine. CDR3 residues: CAATGQANGYTF. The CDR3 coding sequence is TGTGCCGCCACTGGGCAGGCCAATGGCTACACCTTC.